These 7 T cell receptor beta chains were all obtained from the same sample, sequenced in a study of human T cells and chemical hapten exposure. From the RACE reads, TCRdb called clonotypes with MiXCR, one entry per CDR3 protein. Among fewer than 500,000 distinct CDR3 sequences listed, roughly 4.8% were seen once. The time point here: patch test 1, 2 weeks after DPC sensitization. The treatment: therapeutic diphenylcyclopropenone sensitization with weekly scalp DPC. Here the sequenced sample was whole blood, taken in connection with sensitization to the hapten diphenylcyclopropenone (DPC). The receptors were gathered from a woman aged 50 to 60 with alopecia areata. Some clones in this sample may be carry-over from other donors' samples.

This clonotype occurred many times. CDR3 sequence: CASSPDRDRGYNEQFF. The CDR3 nucleotides read TGTGCCAGCAGTCCTGACCGGGACAGGGGATACAATGAGCAGTTCTTC. The rearrangement links TRBV6-6 to TRBJ2-1; 10 bases line up with TRBD1. The V gene's germline CDR1 is MNHNY and CDR2 SVGAGI (reference sequence). This CDR3 is built from 16 residues. J lost 4 bases, V lost 5 bases, and 8 bases had no gene match.

This clonotype has a count of ten or more. This chain uses TRBV12-3 or TRBV12-4 with TRBJ1-2; 8 bases map to TRBD1. This CDR3 has 14 amino acids. V lost 9 bases to trimming and J lost 6 bases; unmatched junction nucleotides: 12. The CDR3 here is CASFRTGSINGYTF. CDR3 nucleotides: TGTGCCAGTTTTAGGACAGGGTCGATCAATGGCTACACCTTC.

This clonotype was observed at least ten times. The CDR3 nucleotides read TGTGCCAGCAGCTTAGACCCCAGCGGGGGGGACCTAGAAAACAATGAGCAGTTCTTC. Its protein product is CASSLDPSGGDLENNEQFF. This chain uses TRBV7-6 with TRBJ2-1, with 10 bases lining up with TRBD2. The CDR3 has 19 amino acids. The V gene's germline CDR1 is SGHVS and CDR2 FNYEAQ. V lost 1 base to trimming and J lost 5 bases; unmatched junction nucleotides: 14.

This clonotype was found a few times. V gene TRBV7-8 combines with J gene TRBJ2-1, with 8 bases lining up with TRBD2. Trimming removed 2 bases from V and 0 bases from J; junction bases left unmatched: 6. The germline gives CDR1 SGHVS, CDR2 FQNEAQ. The CDR3 extends over 17 amino acids. The CDR3 nucleotides are TGTGCCAGCAGCTTATGGGGCGGGGGGAGCTCCTACAATGAGCAGTTCTTC. Encoded protein: CASSLWGGGSSYNEQFF.

This clonotype was seen ten or more times. The chain joins TRBV6-5 to TRBJ1-2; D unresolved. Trimming stripped 7 bases from V and 8 bases from J, with 14 bases between. CDR1 is MNHEY, CDR2 SVGAGI, per germline. This CDR3 has 12 residues. CDR3 residues: CASKKTEEGYTF. Here the CDR3 DNA reads TGTGCCAGCAAAAAAACAGAGGAGGGCTACACCTTC.

There are many counts of this clonotype. The chain recombines TRBV12-3 or TRBV12-4 with TRBJ2-3; perhaps TRBD1 as D (6 bases). The CDR3 is 15 residues long. Trimming removed 10 bases from V and 6 bases from J, with 23 bases in between. CDR3 region: CATGDLQGSWDTQYF. The CDR3 DNA is TGTGCCACCGGGGACCTACAGGGTTCATGGGATACGCAGTATTTT.

This clonotype was found many times. The chain recombines TRBV28 with TRBJ2-1, with D possibly being TRBD1 or TRBD2 (6 bases each). CDR1 and CDR2 from the germline V gene are MDHEN and SYDVKM. The CDR3 consists of 17 residues. V dropped 8 bases and J dropped 5 bases, with 25 bases sitting between them. The CDR3 sequence is CASPPRGYSGPHNEQFF. The CDR3 bases are TGTGCCAGCCCGCCTAGGGGGTATAGCGGTCCCCACAATGAGCAGTTCTTC.